This is a list of T cell receptor beta chains from one sample in a study of OX40 agonist ivuxolimab in advanced cancers. Using immunoSEQ multiplex PCR, the repertoire was profiled, and TCRdb retains in-frame clones only, with some absent. Of more than 85,000 clones listed, about nine tenths are singletons. Here the sequenced sample was CD4+ or CD8+ T cells sorted from blood, taken in a trial of the OX40 agonist ivuxolimab. These receptors all stem from an adult with an advanced solid tumor such as melanoma, head and neck, liver or kidney cancer. Both conserved end residues are part of each CDR3. D genes are given only for firm matches. Part of the rows lack a size; the others show once, few, many or a class for expanded clones.

j_call d_call v_call clone_size cdr3_nt cdr3_aa
TRBJ2-3 - TRBV11-1 - TGTGCCAGCAGCCAAGTGGCAGGGGGGCGCACAGATACGCAGTATTTT CASSQVAGGRTDTQYF
TRBJ2-4 TRBD1 TRBV5-1 - TGCGCCAGCACCTCTATACCGGGACAGGCAGACACTCAGTACTTC CASTSIPGQADTQYF
TRBJ1-1 - TRBV20-1 - TGCAGTCCCGAGGGGAACACTGAAGCTTTCTTT CSPEGNTEAFF
TRBJ1-2 - TRBV6-5 - TGTGCCAGCAGTTACTCGATCAGCGGGGGAGTAGGTGGCTACACCTTC CASSYSISGGVGGYTF
TRBJ1-5 - TRBV7-9 - TGTGCCAGCAGCTTTGGAACTGATAGCAATCAGCCCCAGCATTTT CASSFGTDSNQPQHF
TRBJ2-2 - TRBV7-3 - TGTGCCAGCAGACAGGGAGGGCCGGACGGGGAGCTGTTTTTT CASRQGGPDGELFF
TRBJ1-4 - TRBV5-4 - TGTGCCAGCAGCTTGCGGACAGAGGTTGAAAAACTGTTTTTT CASSLRTEVEKLFF
TRBJ2-7 - TRBV28 once TGTGCCAGCAGATTGTCGGGCGGGACCTCCTACGAGCAGTACTTC CASRLSGGTSYEQYF
TRBJ2-5 - TRBV7-9 - TGTGCCAGCAGCACGAGACGATTGACCCAGTACTTC CASSTRRLTQYF
TRBJ1-5 - TRBV19 once TGTGCCAGTAGTAGAGGACAGAGGGGTCTCAATCAGCCCCAGCATTTT CASSRGQRGLNQPQHF
TRBJ2-7 - TRBV18 - TGTGCCAGCTCACGGTTAACTATAGGGAGCTCCTACGAGCAGTACTTC CASSRLTIGSSYEQYF
TRBJ2-3 - TRBV5-4 once TGTGCCAGCAACTATGAGTTGGAAAATACGCAGTATTTT CASNYELENTQYF
TRBJ2-5 - TRBV5-6 - TGTGCCAGCAGCTGGACCAAAGAGACCCAGTACTTC CASSWTKETQYF
TRBJ2-3 TRBD2 TRBV2 - TGTGCCAGCGGGACTAGCGGGAGGGCCGTCACAGATACGCAGTATTTT CASGTSGRAVTDTQYF
TRBJ2-7 TRBD2 TRBV7-2 - TGTGCCAGCAGCTTAGAACTCGGGAGGTCCTACGAGCAGTACTTC CASSLELGRSYEQYF
TRBJ1-2 - TRBV6-6 - TGTGCCAGCAGAGATTCAGGGACGGGAGACTATGGCTACACCTTC CASRDSGTGDYGYTF
TRBJ2-7 - TRBV9 - TGTGCCAGCTCCCCCCGGGCGACCAGCGGCGAGCAGTACTTC CASSPRATSGEQYF
TRBJ2-1 - TRBV5-1 few TGCGCCAGCAGCTTGGTGGTTGGCGGGGACAATGAGCAGTTCTTC CASSLVVGGDNEQFF
TRBJ1-3 - TRBV7-2 - TGTGCCAGCAGCCCCTCCCCCGGAAACACCATATATTTT CASSPSPGNTIYF
TRBJ1-1 - TRBV10-3 - TGTGCCATCAGGTCCGGGGGGAACACTGAAGCTTTCTTT CAIRSGGNTEAFF
TRBJ2-1 - TRBV7-2 - TGTGCCAGCAGCTTAAGGTCCTCGACATACAATGAGCAGTTCTTC CASSLRSSTYNEQFF
TRBJ2-1 - TRBV9 few TGTGCCAGCAGCTTCTCCTTAGCGGCTGCAAACAATGAGCAGTTCTTC CASSFSLAAANNEQFF
TRBJ1-2 - TRBV5-4 - TGTGCCAGCAGCCGCGACTGGGGGGGTGGCTACACCTTC CASSRDWGGGYTF
TRBJ2-1 - TRBV4-3 - TGCGCCAGCAGCCAGGAGTTTAGCTTCGTTGGGGGTGAGCAGTTCTTC CASSQEFSFVGGEQFF
TRBJ2-3 TRBD2 TRBV7-2 - TGTGCCAGCAGCACTCGGACTAGCGGGAAGGTAGATACGCAGTATTTT CASSTRTSGKVDTQYF
TRBJ2-1 - TRBV7-3 - TGTGCCAGCAGCTTTGACCCTACTAGTAAGGACGAGCAGTTCTTC CASSFDPTSKDEQFF
TRBJ1-5 - TRBV2 - TGTGCCAGCACCGTAGGGGCAGGGATGAAGCCCCAGCATTTT CASTVGAGMKPQHF
TRBJ2-1 - TRBV18 once TGTGCCAGCTCACCATGGCAGGCAACTGGGGATGAGCAGTTCTTC CASSPWQATGDEQFF
TRBJ2-5 - TRBV11-2 - TGTGCCAGCAGCCAAGAGACCCAGTACTTC CASSQETQYF
TRBJ2-7 TRBD2 TRBV7-9 - TGTGCCAGCAGCTTAGTTGCTAGCGGAGTCGAGCAGTACTTC CASSLVASGVEQYF
TRBJ2-7 TRBD2 TRBV27 - TGTGCCAGCAGCCGTCTAGCGGGAGGGTTCTACGAGCAGTACTTC CASSRLAGGFYEQYF
TRBJ2-4 TRBD2 TRBV5-1 - TGCGCCAGCAGCTTGGTAGCGGGAGGGGATAAAATGAACATTCAGTACTTC CASSLVAGGDKMNIQYF
TRBJ2-3 TRBD2 TRBV28 - TGTGCCAGCAGTTTCCTAGCGGGAGAGGGCACAGATACGCAGTATTTT CASSFLAGEGTDTQYF
TRBJ1-1 TRBD1 TRBV27 - TGTGCCAGCAGTTTAGGGACAGGGCGTACGACTGAAGCTTTCTTT CASSLGTGRTTEAFF
TRBJ2-7 TRBD1 TRBV6-1 once TGTGCCAGCAGTGAAGCAAGGGGGACAGGGGGGTACGAGCAGTACTTC CASSEARGTGGYEQYF
TRBJ2-7 - TRBV7-2 - TGTGCCAGCAGCTTCGGACACTTCTACGAGCAGTACTTC CASSFGHFYEQYF
TRBJ2-1 TRBD2 TRBV6-6 - TGTGCCAGCAGTTCAGGACTAGCGGGAGGGTATAAGCAGTTCTTC CASSSGLAGGYKQFF
TRBJ2-2 TRBD2 TRBV5-1 - TGCGCCAGCAGTCTAGCGGGGAACACCGGGGAGCTGTTTTTT CASSLAGNTGELFF
TRBJ2-2 TRBD2 TRBV5-1 - TGCGCCAGCAGCTTGACTAGCGGGCCTACCGGGGAGCTGTTTTTT CASSLTSGPTGELFF
TRBJ2-3 - TRBV7-8 once TGTGCCAGCAGACCAGTAACTAGCACAGATACGCAGTATTTT CASRPVTSTDTQYF
TRBJ2-7 - TRBV11-1 - TGTGCCAGCAGCTTATTGTCTTACTACGAGCAGTACTTC CASSLLSYYEQYF
TRBJ2-7 TRBD1 TRBV28 - TGTGCCAGCAGTTCACTAATCCGGGACAGGGGATACGAGCAGTACTTC CASSSLIRDRGYEQYF
TRBJ1-5 - TRBV7-8 few TGTGCCAGCAGCTTAGGGCAGGGCGGGACTCAGCCCCAGCATTTT CASSLGQGGTQPQHF
TRBJ2-7 - TRBV18 - TGTGCCAGCTCACCTGACACTAACTCCTACGAGCAGTACTTC CASSPDTNSYEQYF
TRBJ2-5 TRBD2 TRBV4-1 - TGCGCCAGCAGCCTCGGACTAGCGGGATTGGAGACCCAGTACTTC CASSLGLAGLETQYF
TRBJ2-3 - TRBV5-1 - TGCGCCAGCAGCCCGCACCGACAGGATCCAGATACGCAGTATTTT CASSPHRQDPDTQYF
TRBJ1-6 - TRBV5-4 - TGTGCCAGCAGGAGTCAGGGCGCGGGTAATTCACCCCTCCACTTT CASRSQGAGNSPLHF
TRBJ1-1 - TRBV7-2 once TGTGCCAGCAGCTTATCCACAACGAACACTGAAGCTTTCTTT CASSLSTTNTEAFF
TRBJ2-4 - TRBV12-1 - TGTGCCAGCAGCTTTGGCGGGACATTCGACGAAAACATTCAGTACTTC CASSFGGTFDENIQYF
TRBJ1-5 - TRBV7-8 - TGTGCCAGCAGAGAGGGTTTTGGAGGATATAGCAATCAGCCCCAGCATTTT CASREGFGGYSNQPQHF
TRBJ1-4 - TRBV6-6 - TGTGCCAGCAGTTACCGTACAGGTGTACGTGAAAAACTGTTTTTT CASSYRTGVREKLFF
TRBJ2-1 TRBD2 TRBV7-6 - TGTGCCAGCAGCTTTCAGCGGGAGAGGGGATATGAGCAGTTCTTC CASSFQRERGYEQFF
TRBJ1-2 - TRBV5-6 - TGTGCCAGCAGCCCTCGATATAGGGGCGGTCTGAGTGGCTACACCTTC CASSPRYRGGLSGYTF
TRBJ2-1 TRBD2 TRBV9 - TGTGCCAGCAGCTCCAAGAATGGACTAGCGGGCGACAATGAGCAGTTCTTC CASSSKNGLAGDNEQFF
TRBJ2-7 - TRBV29-1 - TGCAGCGTTGGGCCTTTGGGGCTCTACGAGCAGTACTTC CSVGPLGLYEQYF
TRBJ1-3 - TRBV7-2 - TGTGCCAGCAGCTCTGCGGGGTCTCACTCCGGAAACACCATATATTTT CASSSAGSHSGNTIYF
TRBJ2-7 TRBD1 TRBV18 - TGTGCCAGCTCACCGGGACAGGCTTCCTACGAGCAGTACTTC CASSPGQASYEQYF
TRBJ1-2 - TRBV4-1 many TGCGCCAGCAGCCAAAACGGGGGTAGTGGCTACACCTTC CASSQNGGSGYTF
TRBJ2-2 - TRBV5-1 - TGCGCCAGCAGCTTGGCGTTGGCGGGGAACACCGGGGAGCTGTTTTTT CASSLALAGNTGELFF